Sequencing of this T cell receptor (beta chain) was carried out in a study of radiotherapy plus CTLA-4 blockade in lung cancer. Libraries were prepared by immunoSEQ multiplex PCR; TCRdb keeps only in-frame clonotypes and omits some of them. In the table there are 80,000 to 100,000 clones, about 86% of which are singletons. V was cut by 1 base and J by 4 bases, with 5 bases left in between. The CDR3 is 12 amino acids. The germline V gene has CDR1 SEHNR and CDR2 FQNEAQ (reference sequence). The input for sequencing was peripheral blood, taken from a patient treated with radiotherapy plus ipilimumab. The chain combines TRBV7-9 with TRBJ2-7; D remains unclear. This TCR came from a human donor with non-small cell lung cancer that progressed on radiotherapy plus ipilimumab. CDR3 amino acids: CASSLETYEQYF. DNA of the CDR3: TGTGCCAGCAGCTTAGAGACGTACGAGCAGTACTTC.